The sequence of this TCR beta chain was determined in a study of T cells after yellow fever vaccination. This clonotype occurred many times. As yet, its antigen is unknown. CDR1 MNHEY and CDR2 SMNVEV come from the germline V gene (reference sequence). This CDR3 contains 14 residues. Trimming pared 5 bases from V and 4 bases from J, leaving 14 bases between. In TCRdb, the 5' RACE reads were re-called with MiXCR into one record per CDR3 protein. The repertoire includes about 29,000 distinct CDR3 sequences, about 5% of them detected once, and about two fifths sits in the top ten. Study-level points and caveats: The booster saw the reappearance of most primary-vaccination clones (about 95% CD4, 80% to 90% CD8).

The source was CD8+ T cells sorted from PBMCs, collected 10 days after the yellow fever booster vaccination. The receptor was isolated from a man between 25 and 39 years old who received the YFV17D yellow fever vaccine. The chain links TRBV27 to TRBJ2-5, with D perhaps matching TRBD2 (6 bases). The CDR3 coding sequence is TGTGCCAGCAGTCTTCATGGGGGGTCAGAGACCCAGTACTTC. Its translation is CASSLHGGSETQYF.